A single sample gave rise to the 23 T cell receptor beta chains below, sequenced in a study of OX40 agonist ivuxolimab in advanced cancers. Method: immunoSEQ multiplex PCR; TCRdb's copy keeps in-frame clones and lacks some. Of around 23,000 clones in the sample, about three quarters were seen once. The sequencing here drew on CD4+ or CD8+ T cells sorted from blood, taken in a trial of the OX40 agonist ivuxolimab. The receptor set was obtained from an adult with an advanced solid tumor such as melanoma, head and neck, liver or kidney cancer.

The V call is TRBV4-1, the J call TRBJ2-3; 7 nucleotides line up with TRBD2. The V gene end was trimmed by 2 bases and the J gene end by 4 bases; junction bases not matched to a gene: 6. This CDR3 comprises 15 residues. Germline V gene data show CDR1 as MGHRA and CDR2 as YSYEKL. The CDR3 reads CASSQRGEGPDTQYF. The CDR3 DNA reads TGCGCCAGCAGCCAACGGGGGGAAGGACCAGATACGCAGTATTTT.

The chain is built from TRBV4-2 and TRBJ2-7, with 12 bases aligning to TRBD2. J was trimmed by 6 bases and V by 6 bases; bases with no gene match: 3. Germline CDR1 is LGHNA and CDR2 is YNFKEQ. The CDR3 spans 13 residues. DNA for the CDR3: TGTGCCAGCAGGCTAGCGGGAGGGAGCGAGCAGTACTTC. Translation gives CASRLAGGSEQYF.

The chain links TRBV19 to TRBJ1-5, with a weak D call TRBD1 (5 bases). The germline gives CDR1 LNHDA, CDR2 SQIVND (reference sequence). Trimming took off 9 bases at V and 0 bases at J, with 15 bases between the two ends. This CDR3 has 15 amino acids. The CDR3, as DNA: TGTGCCAGCAGGGCCTGGGTCGATAGCAATCAGCCCCAGCATTTT. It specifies CASRAWVDSNQPQHF.

The CDR3 protein is CASSHGTGGVNTEAFF. CDR3 nucleotide sequence: TGTGCCAGCAGCCACGGGACAGGGGGCGTGAACACTGAAGCTTTCTTT. The V call is TRBV4-2, the J call TRBJ1-1; 12 nucleotides line up with TRBD1. The CDR3 sequence is 16 residues long. With 3 bases clipped from V and 0 bases from J, the junction kept 2 bases outside the gene matches. Germline assignment: CDR1 LGHNA and CDR2 YNFKEQ.

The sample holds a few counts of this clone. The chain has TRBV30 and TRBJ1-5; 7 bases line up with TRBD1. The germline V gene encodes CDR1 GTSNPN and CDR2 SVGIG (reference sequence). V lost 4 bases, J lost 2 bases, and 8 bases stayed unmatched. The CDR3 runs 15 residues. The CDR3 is CAWMKGASGNQPQHF. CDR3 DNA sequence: TGTGCCTGGATGAAGGGGGCCTCGGGCAATCAGCCCCAGCATTTT.

CDR3: CASSERSPPGAFF. The CDR3 bases are TGTGCCAGCAGTGAACGGTCCCCACCGGGGGCTTTCTTT. This chain links TRBV6-1 with TRBJ1-1; D unclear. V was pared by 2 bases and J by 11 bases, with 15 bases between. The germline gives CDR1 MNHNS, CDR2 SASEGT. The CDR3 sequence is 13 residues long.

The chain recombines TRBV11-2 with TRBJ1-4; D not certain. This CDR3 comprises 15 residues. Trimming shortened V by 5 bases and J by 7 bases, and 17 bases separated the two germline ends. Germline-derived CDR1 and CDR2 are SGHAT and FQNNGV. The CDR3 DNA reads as TGTGCCAGCAGCACCAGCTCAGGATCCGGTGAAAAACTGTTTTTT. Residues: CASSTSSGSGEKLFF.

CDR3 residues: CASSPGTSGLGQFF. DNA for the CDR3: TGTGCCAGCAGCCCAGGGACTAGCGGACTAGGGCAGTTCTTC. V and J are TRBV7-2 and TRBJ2-1; 11 nucleotides align to TRBD2. V lost 5 bases to trimming and J lost 12 bases; unmatched junction nucleotides: 9. The CDR3 is 14 residues long. Looked up from germline, CDR1 is SGHTA and CDR2 is FQGNSA.

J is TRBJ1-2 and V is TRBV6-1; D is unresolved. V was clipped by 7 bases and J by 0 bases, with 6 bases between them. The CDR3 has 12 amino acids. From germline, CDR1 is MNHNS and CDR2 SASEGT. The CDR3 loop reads CASTVANYGYTF. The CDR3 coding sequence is TGTGCCAGCACCGTTGCTAACTATGGCTACACCTTC.

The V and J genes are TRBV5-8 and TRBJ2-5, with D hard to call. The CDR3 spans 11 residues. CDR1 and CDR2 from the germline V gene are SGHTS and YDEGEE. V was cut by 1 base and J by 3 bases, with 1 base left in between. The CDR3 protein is CASSLKETQYF. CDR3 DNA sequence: TGTGCCAGCAGCTTGAAAGAGACCCAGTACTTC.

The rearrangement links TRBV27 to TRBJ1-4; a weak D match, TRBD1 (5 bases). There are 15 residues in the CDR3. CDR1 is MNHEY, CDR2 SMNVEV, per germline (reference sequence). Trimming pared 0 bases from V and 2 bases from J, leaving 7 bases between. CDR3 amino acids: CASSLSGATNEKLFF. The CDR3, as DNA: TGTGCCAGCAGTTTATCAGGGGCCACTAATGAAAAACTGTTTTTT.

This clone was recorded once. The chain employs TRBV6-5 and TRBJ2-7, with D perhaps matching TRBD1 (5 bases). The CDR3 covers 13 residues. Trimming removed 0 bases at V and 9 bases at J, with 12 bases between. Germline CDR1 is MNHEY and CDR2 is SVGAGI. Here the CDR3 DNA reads TGTGCCAGCAGTTACTCGTTAGGGGAACGGCAGTACTTC. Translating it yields CASSYSLGERQYF.

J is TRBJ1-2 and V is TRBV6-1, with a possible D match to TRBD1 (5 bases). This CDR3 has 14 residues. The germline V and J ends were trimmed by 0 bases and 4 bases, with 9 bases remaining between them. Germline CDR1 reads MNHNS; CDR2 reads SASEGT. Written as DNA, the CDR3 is TGTGCCAGCAGTGAAGCGGGGGTTGTCTATGGCTACACCTTC. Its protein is CASSEAGVVYGYTF.

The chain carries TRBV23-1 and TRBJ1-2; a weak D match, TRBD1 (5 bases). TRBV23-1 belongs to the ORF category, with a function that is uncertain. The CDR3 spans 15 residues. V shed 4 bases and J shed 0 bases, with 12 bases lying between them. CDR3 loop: CASSLGAKTNYGYTF. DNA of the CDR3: TGCGCCAGCAGTCTTGGGGCAAAAACTAACTATGGCTACACCTTC.

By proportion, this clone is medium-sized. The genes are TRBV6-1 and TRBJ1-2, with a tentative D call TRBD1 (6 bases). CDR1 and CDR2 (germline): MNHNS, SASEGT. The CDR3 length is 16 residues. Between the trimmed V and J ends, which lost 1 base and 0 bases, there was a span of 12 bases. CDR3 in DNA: TGTGCCAGCAGTGAAGTCGTGGACAGCCCTAACTATGGCTACACCTTC. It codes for CASSEVVDSPNYGYTF.

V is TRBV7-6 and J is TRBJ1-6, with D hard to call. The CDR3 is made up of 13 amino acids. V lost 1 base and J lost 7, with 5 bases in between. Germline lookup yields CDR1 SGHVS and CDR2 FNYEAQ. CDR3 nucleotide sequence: TGTGCCAGCAGCTTAGATGGGAATTCACCCCTCCACTTT. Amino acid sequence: CASSLDGNSPLHF.

Here the CDR3 reads CASSSGRMGGTDTQYF. CDR3 DNA sequence: TGTGCCAGCAGCTCGGGGAGGATGGGGGGCACAGATACGCAGTATTTT. V usage is TRBV7-9 and J usage is TRBJ2-3, with a possible D match to TRBD2 (6 bases). Germline V gene data show CDR1 as SEHNR and CDR2 as FQNEAQ (reference sequence). Trimming left V 4 bases short and J 1 base short, with 15 bases between. The CDR3 consists of 16 residues.

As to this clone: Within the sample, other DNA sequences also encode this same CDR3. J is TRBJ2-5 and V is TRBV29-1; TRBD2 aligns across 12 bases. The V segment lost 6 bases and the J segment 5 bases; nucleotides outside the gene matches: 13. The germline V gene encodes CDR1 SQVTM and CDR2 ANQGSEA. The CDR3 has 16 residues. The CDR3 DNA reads TGCAGCGTCTTAGGGGGTCTAGCGGGGGGGCAGGAGACCCAGTACTTC. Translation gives CSVLGGLAGGQETQYF.

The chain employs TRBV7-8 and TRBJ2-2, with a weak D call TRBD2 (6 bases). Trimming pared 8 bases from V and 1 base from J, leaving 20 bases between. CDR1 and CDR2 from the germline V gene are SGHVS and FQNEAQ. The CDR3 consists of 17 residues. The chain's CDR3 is CASRFQAGGKNTGELFF. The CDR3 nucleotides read TGTGCCAGCCGATTCCAAGCTGGCGGGAAGAACACCGGGGAGCTGTTTTTT.

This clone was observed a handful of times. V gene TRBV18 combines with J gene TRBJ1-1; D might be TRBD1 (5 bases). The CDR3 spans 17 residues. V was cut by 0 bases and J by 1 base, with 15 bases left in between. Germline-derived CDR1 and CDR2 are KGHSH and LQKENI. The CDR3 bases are TGTGCCAGCTCACCACCGTGGGGCTCTTCAGGGAACACTGAAGCTTTCTTT. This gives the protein CASSPPWGSSGNTEAFF.

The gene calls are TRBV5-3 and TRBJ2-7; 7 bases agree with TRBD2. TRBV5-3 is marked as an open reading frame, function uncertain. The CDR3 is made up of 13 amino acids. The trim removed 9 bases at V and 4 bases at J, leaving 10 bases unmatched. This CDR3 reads CATWQAGFYEQYF. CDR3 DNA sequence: TGTGCCACGTGGCAAGCGGGATTTTACGAGCAGTACTTC.

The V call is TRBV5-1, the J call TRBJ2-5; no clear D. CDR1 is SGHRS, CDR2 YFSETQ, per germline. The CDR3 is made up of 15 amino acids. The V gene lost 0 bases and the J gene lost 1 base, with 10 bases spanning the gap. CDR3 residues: CASSLERRSQETQYF. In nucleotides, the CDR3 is TGCGCCAGCAGCTTGGAGAGGCGGAGCCAAGAGACCCAGTACTTC. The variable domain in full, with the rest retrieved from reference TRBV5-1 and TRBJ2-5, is KAGVTQTPRYLIKTRGQQVTLSCSPISGHRSVSWYQQTPGQGLQFLFEYFSETQRNKGNFPGRFSGRQFSNSRSEMNVSTLELGDSALYLCASSLERRSQETQYFGPGTRLLVL.

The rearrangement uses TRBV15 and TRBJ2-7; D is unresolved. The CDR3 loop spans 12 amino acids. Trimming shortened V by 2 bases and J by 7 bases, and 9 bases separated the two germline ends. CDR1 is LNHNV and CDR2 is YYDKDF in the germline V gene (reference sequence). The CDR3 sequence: CATSRSGGEQYF. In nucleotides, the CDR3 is TGTGCCACCAGCAGATCCGGTGGAGAGCAGTACTTC.